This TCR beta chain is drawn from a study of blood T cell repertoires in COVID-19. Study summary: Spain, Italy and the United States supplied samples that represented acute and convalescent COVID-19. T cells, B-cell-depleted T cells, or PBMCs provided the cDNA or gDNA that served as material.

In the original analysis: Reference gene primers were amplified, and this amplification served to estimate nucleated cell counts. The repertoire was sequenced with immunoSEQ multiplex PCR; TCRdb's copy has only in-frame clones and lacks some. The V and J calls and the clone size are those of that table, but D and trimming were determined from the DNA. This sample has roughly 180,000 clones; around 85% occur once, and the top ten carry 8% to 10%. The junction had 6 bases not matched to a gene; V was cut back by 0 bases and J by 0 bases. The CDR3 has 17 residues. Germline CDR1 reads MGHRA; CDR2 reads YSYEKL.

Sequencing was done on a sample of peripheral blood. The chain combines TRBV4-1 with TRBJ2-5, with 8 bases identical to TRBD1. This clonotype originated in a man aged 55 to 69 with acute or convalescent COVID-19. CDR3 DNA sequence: TGCGCCAGCAGCCAAGATCCGAGACAGGGGTACCAAGAGACCCAGTACTTC. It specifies CASSQDPRQGYQETQYF.